This TCR beta chain was recorded in a study of regulatory T cells in long-lasting Graves disease. Points from the study as a whole: Comparison showed that persistent patients shared more public clonotypes (over 2,500) than new patients (around 1,000). Compared with new cases, persistent Graves' patients showed reduced TCR diversity.

A word on this clonotype: Its antigen is not identified.

To make TCR beta libraries, researchers used iRepertoire HTBI primers and Arm-PCR of CDR3 regions. Original data processing: The samples yielded about 60 TRBV and roughly 15 TRBJ segments. TCRdb ran MiXCR on the multiplex PCR reads and lists one entry per CDR3 protein. These V and J calls rely on TCRdb rather than the paper's analysis. The table lists 500,000 to 700,000 distinct CDR3 sequences, roughly 30% of them singletons. The time point was: persistent/refractory GD, antithyroid drugs over 5 years with positive TRAb. Extracted PBMC RNA gave rise to the TCR library. Trimming stripped 6 bases from V and 3 bases from J, with 14 bases between. Germline V lookup: CDR1 SNHLY, CDR2 FYNNEI. The CDR3 has 14 amino acids.

V gene TRBV2 combines with J gene TRBJ1-1, with D possibly matching TRBD1 (5 bases). The source was peripheral blood mononuclear cells (PBMCs), collected when the disease was refractory, from a patient treated with antithyroid drugs. The source is a female donor with Graves disease. This CDR3 reads CASSKPWGDTEAFF. CDR3 coding DNA: TGTGCCAGCAGCAAACCCTGGGGGGACACTGAAGCTTTCTTT.